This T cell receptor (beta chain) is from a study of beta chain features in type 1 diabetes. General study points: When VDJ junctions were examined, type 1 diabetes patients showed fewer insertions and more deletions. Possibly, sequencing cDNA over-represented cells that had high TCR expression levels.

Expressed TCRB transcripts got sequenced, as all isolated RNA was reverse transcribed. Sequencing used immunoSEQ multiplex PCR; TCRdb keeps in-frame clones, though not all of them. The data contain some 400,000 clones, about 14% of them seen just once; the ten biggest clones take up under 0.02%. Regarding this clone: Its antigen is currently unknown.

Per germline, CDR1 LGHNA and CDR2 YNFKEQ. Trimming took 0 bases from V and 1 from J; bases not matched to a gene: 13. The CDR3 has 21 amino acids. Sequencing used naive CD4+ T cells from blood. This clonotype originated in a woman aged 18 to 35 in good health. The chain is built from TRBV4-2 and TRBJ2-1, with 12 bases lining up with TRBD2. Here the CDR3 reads CASSQDTPGTSGFVSYNEQFF. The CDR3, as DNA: TGTGCCAGCAGCCAAGATACCCCTGGGACTAGCGGGTTTGTTTCCTACAATGAGCAGTTCTTC.